The 28 T cell receptor beta chains listed next were all sequenced from one sample in a study of T cell responses to AZD1222 COVID-19 vaccine. Data came from immunoSEQ multiplex PCR; TCRdb stores just in-frame clones and leaves some out. Of 110,000 or so clones in the sample, about 87% were seen once. The sample here was peripheral blood, taken 28 days after the second AZD1222 dose. The receptors originated from an adult who received the AZD1222 COVID-19 vaccine.

The rearrangement joins TRBV28 to TRBJ2-1; D might be TRBD1 (6 bases). V dropped 5 bases and J dropped 5 bases, with 7 bases sitting between them. Germline V gene lookup returns CDR1 MDHEN and CDR2 SYDVKM. The CDR3 extends over 12 amino acids. The CDR3 loop is CASSRDNNEQFF. The CDR3, as DNA: TGTGCCAGCAGTCGGGACAACAATGAGCAGTTCTTC.

The chain combines TRBV6-2 or TRBV6-3 with TRBJ2-1, with 14 bases identical to TRBD2. With 5 bases clipped from V and 10 bases from J, the junction kept 7 bases outside the gene matches. Germline V gene sequence: CDR1 MNHEY, CDR2 SVGEGT. There are 15 residues in the CDR3. This CDR3 reads CASSPSTSGGAEQFF. As DNA, the CDR3 is TGTGCCAGCAGTCCCTCGACTAGCGGGGGGGCGGAGCAGTTCTTC.

V is TRBV18 and J is TRBJ2-7; possibly TRBD2 for D (5 bases). The V gene's germline CDR1 is KGHSH and CDR2 LQKENI. The V and J ends lost 0 bases and 0 bases respectively, with 15 bases between them. The CDR3 sequence is 17 residues long. CDR3: CASSPPNSPTSSYEQYF. DNA for the CDR3: TGTGCCAGCTCACCACCTAATTCGCCAACTAGCTCCTACGAGCAGTACTTC.

The V and J genes are TRBV4-2 and TRBJ2-7; the D call may be TRBD1 or TRBD2 (6 bases each). V lost 0 bases to trimming and J lost 4 bases, with 16 bases between them. Germline assignment: CDR1 LGHNA and CDR2 YNFKEQ. The CDR3 length is 16 residues. CDR3: CASSQEGGGTSYEQYF. CDR3 coding DNA: TGTGCCAGCAGCCAAGAAGGAGGGGGGACATCTTACGAGCAGTACTTC.

A single count supports this clone. The V gene is TRBV10-3, the J gene TRBJ2-7; D call uncertain. This CDR3 comprises 17 residues. CDR1 and CDR2 from the germline V gene are ENHRY and SYGVKD. Trimming took 0 bases from V and 3 from J, leaving 18 bases between them. CDR3 DNA sequence: TGTGCCATCAGTGAGTCTGTTTTTACTCCGAATGGCTACGAGCAGTACTTC. Translation gives CAISESVFTPNGYEQYF.

Only one count was recorded for this clone. This sequence joins TRBV7-3 and TRBJ2-1; perhaps D is TRBD1 or TRBD2 (5 bases each). The length of the CDR3 is 13 residues. Germline lookup yields CDR1 SGHTA and CDR2 FQGTGA. The germline V and J ends were trimmed by 5 bases and 7 bases, with 12 bases remaining between them. The CDR3 is CASSPQGGNEQFF. The CDR3 bases are TGTGCCAGCAGCCCCCAGGGCGGGAATGAGCAGTTCTTC.

V gene TRBV5-4 combines with J gene TRBJ1-3; D gene ambiguous. Germline assignment: CDR1 SGHNT and CDR2 YYREEE (reference sequence). The ends were cut back, 0 bases at V and 1 base at J, with 8 bases in the middle. CDR3 length equals 15 residues. CDR3 DNA sequence: TGTGCCAGCAGCTTGGGGGCCGATTCTGGAAACACCATATATTTT. The encoded protein is CASSLGADSGNTIYF. Variable domain in full (rest from reference TRBV5-4 and TRBJ1-3): ETGVTQSPTHLIKTRGQQVTLRCSSQSGHNTVSWYQQALGQGPQFIFQYYREEENGRGNFPPRFSGLQFPNYSSELNVNALELDDSALYLCASSLGADSGNTIYFGEGSWLTVV.

This chain connects TRBV10-2 to TRBJ2-3; TRBD1 matches 7 bases. The CDR3 has 17 amino acids. The ends lost 5 bases at V and 0 bases at J; junction bases unmatched: 11. Germline loops: CDR1 WSHSY, CDR2 SAAADI. CDR3 coding DNA: TGCGCCAGCAGTTCTCGAGTAGGGGGCCCCAGCACAGATACGCAGTATTTT. It encodes CASSSRVGGPSTDTQYF.

The chain joins TRBV30 to TRBJ2-6; no reliable D call. Germline values: CDR1 GTSNPN, CDR2 SVGIG (reference sequence). The CDR3 extends over 15 amino acids. V shed 5 bases and J shed 0 bases, with 11 bases lying between them. The CDR3 protein is CAWSVVFSGANVLTF. The CDR3 region has the DNA TGTGCCTGGTCCGTGGTATTCTCTGGGGCCAACGTCCTGACTTTC.

This chain uses TRBV5-3 with TRBJ1-1; D is unclear. TRBV5-3 is annotated as an ORF whose role is uncertain. V was cut by 9 bases and J by 0 bases, with 18 bases left in between. The CDR3 is 15 residues long. CDR3 amino acids: CATAREGILNTEAFF. CDR3 bases: TGTGCCACCGCGCGAGAAGGCATTTTGAACACTGAAGCTTTCTTT.

The chain is built from TRBV30 and TRBJ2-3; either TRBD1 or TRBD2 may fit D (5 bases each). The CDR3 is 12 amino acids. Germline values: CDR1 GTSNPN, CDR2 SVGIG (reference sequence). The V end was cut by 5 bases, the J end by 6 bases, with 12 bases between. CDR3 region: CAWGSGTDTQYF. For the CDR3, the DNA is TGTGCCTGGGGGTCGGGGACCGATACGCAGTATTTT.

The chain is built from TRBV28 and TRBJ1-5; D remains unclear. CDR1 is MDHEN and CDR2 is SYDVKM in the germline V gene. This CDR3 spans 15 amino acids. V was clipped by 7 bases and J by 2 bases, with 15 bases between them. This CDR3 is CASTTDQVGNQPQHF. CDR3 DNA: TGTGCCAGCACTACAGACCAAGTTGGCAATCAGCCCCAGCATTTT.

The chain couples TRBV7-9 to TRBJ2-7; D may correspond to TRBD1 or TRBD2 (5 bases each). From germline, CDR1 is SEHNR and CDR2 FQNEAQ (reference sequence). The ends were cut back, 5 bases at V and 7 bases at J, with 12 bases in the middle. This CDR3 has 12 amino acids. The CDR3 DNA reads as TGTGCCAGCAGCATAGGGTGGGGGGAGCAGTACTTC. Translating it yields CASSIGWGEQYF.

V gene TRBV19 combines with J gene TRBJ1-5; no definite D call. Trimming pared 3 bases from V and 6 bases from J, leaving 9 bases between. Germline V gene data show CDR1 as LNHDA and CDR2 as SQIVND (reference sequence). This CDR3 is 13 amino acids long. The CDR3 DNA reads as TGTGCCAGTAGTATGGGTCTGGGTCAGCCCCAGCATTTT. Translation: CASSMGLGQPQHF.

V gene TRBV18 combines with J gene TRBJ1-2, with TRBD1 identical over 9 bases. V shed 3 bases, J shed 1 base, and the junction held 3 bases outside the gene matches. The germline CDR1 and CDR2 sequences are KGHSH and LQKENI. This CDR3 spans 15 amino acids. The CDR3 sequence is CASSPGTGNNYGYTF. CDR3 nucleotides: TGTGCCAGCTCACCTGGGACAGGGAATAACTATGGCTACACCTTC.

The gene calls are TRBV7-9 and TRBJ2-3; the D is unclear. This CDR3 has 14 amino acids. Trimming took 4 bases from V and 6 from J, leaving 14 bases between them. CDR1 is SEHNR and CDR2 is FQNEAQ in the germline V gene (reference sequence). For the CDR3, the DNA is TGTGCCAGCAGCTCCCGACGGGTTAAGGATACGCAGTATTTT. It specifies CASSSRRVKDTQYF.

This sequence joins TRBV4-3 and TRBJ2-1; 9 nucleotides align to TRBD2. The CDR3 sequence is 17 residues long. Germline V gene sequence: CDR1 LGHNA, CDR2 YSLEER. Trimming cost V 1 base and J 3 bases; bases outside gene matches: 7. CDR3 in DNA: TGCGCCAGCAGCCAAGGTGGAGCGGGGGGCCGCTACAATGAGCAGTTCTTC. Amino acids: CASSQGGAGGRYNEQFF.

The chain combines TRBV15 with TRBJ1-2; a weak D match, TRBD1 (5 bases). Per germline, CDR1 LNHNV and CDR2 YYDKDF (reference sequence). Trimming removed 1 base from V and 7 bases from J, with 13 bases in between. CDR3 size: 14 residues. CDR3 residues: CATSRGGIVSGYTF. CDR3 sequence (DNA): TGTGCCACCAGCAGAGGGGGGATCGTTAGTGGCTACACCTTC. Drawing the rest from reference TRBV15 and TRBJ1-2, the complete variable domain is DAMVIQNPRYQVTQFGKPVTLSCSQTLNHNVMYWYQQKSSQAPKLLFHYYDKDFNNEADTPDNFQSRRPNTSFCFLDIRSPGLGDTAMYLCATSRGGIVSGYTFGSGTRLTVV.

The rearrangement joins TRBV27 to TRBJ1-4; the D gene is possibly TRBD1 (6 bases). The V end was cut by 0 bases, the J end by 7 bases, with 21 bases between. CDR3 length: 18 residues. Germline loops: CDR1 MNHEY, CDR2 SMNVEV (reference sequence). The CDR3 sequence is CASSLSSVGGGRREKLFF. DNA of the CDR3: TGTGCCAGCAGTTTATCATCTGTGGGCGGGGGCCGGCGTGAAAAACTGTTTTTT. Looking up the rest from reference TRBV27 and TRBJ1-4 gives the full variable domain: EAQVTQNPRYLITVTGKKLTVTCSQNMNHEYMSWYRQDPGLGLRQIYYSMNVEVTDKGDVPEGYKVSRKEKRNFPLILESPSPNQTSLYFCASSLSSVGGGRREKLFFGSGTQLSVL.

This sequence joins TRBV7-9 and TRBJ1-1; TRBD1 matches at 8 bases. V was pared by 4 bases and J by 8 bases, with 6 bases of the junction left unmatched. This CDR3 region has 13 residues. Per germline, CDR1 SEHNR and CDR2 FQNEAQ (reference sequence). The DNA for the CDR3 is TGTGCCAGCAGCTCGAAACAGGGGGTCGAAGCTTTCTTT. It is translated as CASSSKQGVEAFF.

A note on this clone: This sequence may be a read error, since a much larger clone differs from it by one base. The chain has TRBV11-3 and TRBJ2-2; D uncertain. The CDR3 consists of 12 residues. V was cut by 5 bases and J by 2 bases, with 3 bases left in between. Germline V gene data show CDR1 as SGHNT and CDR2 as YENEEA. Written as DNA, the CDR3 is TGTGCCAGCAGCAAAAACACCGGGGAGCTGTTTTTT. Its translation: CASSKNTGELFF. Full variable domain (rest looked up from reference TRBV11-3 and TRBJ2-2): EAGVVQSPRYKIIEKKQPVAFWCNPISGHNTLYWYLQNLGQGPELLIRYENEEAVDDSQLPKDRFSAERLKGVDSTLKIQPAELGDSAVYLCASSKNTGELFFGEGSRLTVL.

V and J are TRBV3-1 (or the pseudogene TRBV3-2) and TRBJ1-3; D might be TRBD1 (5 bases). V was pared by 0 bases and J by 2 bases, with 8 bases between. This CDR3 has 15 amino acids. Germline V gene lookup returns CDR1 LGHDT and CDR2 YNNKEL (reference sequence). Written as DNA, the CDR3 is TGTGCCAGCAGCCAAGAGACAGTAACTGGAAACACCATATATTTT. It specifies CASSQETVTGNTIYF.

The CDR3 DNA follows: TGTGCCAGTAGTATAGTTTTGGGCAGGAATGAAGCTTTCTTT. Translating gives CASSIVLGRNEAFF. The chain employs TRBV19 and TRBJ1-1; no definite D call. V gave up 1 base and J gave up 7 bases, with 13 bases separating them. In germline, CDR1 is LNHDA, CDR2 SQIVND (reference sequence). The CDR3 sequence is 14 residues long.

This clone appeared a single time. The chain recombines TRBV5-4 with TRBJ2-7; perhaps TRBD1 as D (5 bases). Germline CDR1 is SGHNT and CDR2 is YYREEE (reference sequence). The CDR3 runs 14 residues. Trimming pared 4 bases from V and 2 bases from J, leaving 13 bases between. The CDR3 is CASSPGRATYEQYF. The CDR3 DNA follows: TGTGCCAGCAGCCCCGGCAGGGCGACCTACGAGCAGTACTTC.

The chain links TRBV28 to TRBJ1-5; D uncertain. CDR3 length equals 17 residues. Per germline, CDR1 MDHEN and CDR2 SYDVKM. V was shortened by 6 bases and J by 5 bases, with 23 bases between the two germline ends. As DNA, the CDR3 is TGTGCCAGCAGATTCGACCCCCGGACCTCCCGGCATCAGCCCCAGCATTTT. Translated, it gives CASRFDPRTSRHQPQHF.

The chain joins TRBV3-1 (or the pseudogene TRBV3-2) to TRBJ2-5; D may correspond to TRBD1 or TRBD2 (5 bases each). Germline V lookup: CDR1 LGHDT, CDR2 YNNKEL (reference sequence). Between the trimmed V and J ends, which lost 6 bases and 3 bases, there was a span of 20 bases. The CDR3 sequence is 16 residues long. CDR3 in DNA: TGTGCCAGCAGGAACTGGGGGTCAACCACTAAAGAGACCCAGTACTTC. Translated: CASRNWGSTTKETQYF.

J is TRBJ2-7 and V is TRBV5-6, with D perhaps TRBD1 or TRBD2 (5 bases each). Trimming stripped 4 bases from V and 6 bases from J, with 29 bases between. Germline V gene lookup returns CDR1 SGHDT and CDR2 YYEEEE. The CDR3 extends over 18 amino acids. DNA for the CDR3: TGTGCCAGCAGCCGCCCGGGACCCGCATTCACCTCGGATTCCGAGCAGTACTTC. Protein: CASSRPGPAFTSDSEQYF.

V usage is TRBV7-6 and J usage is TRBJ1-5, with D tentatively TRBD1 (6 bases). V was cut by 5 bases and J by 2 bases, with 16 bases left in between. Per the germline V gene, CDR1 is SGHVS and CDR2 is FNYEAQ. CDR3 length: 16 amino acids. The CDR3 is CASSPGAGAGNQPQHF. CDR3 DNA sequence: TGTGCCAGCAGCCCTGGGGCAGGGGCAGGCAATCAGCCCCAGCATTTT.